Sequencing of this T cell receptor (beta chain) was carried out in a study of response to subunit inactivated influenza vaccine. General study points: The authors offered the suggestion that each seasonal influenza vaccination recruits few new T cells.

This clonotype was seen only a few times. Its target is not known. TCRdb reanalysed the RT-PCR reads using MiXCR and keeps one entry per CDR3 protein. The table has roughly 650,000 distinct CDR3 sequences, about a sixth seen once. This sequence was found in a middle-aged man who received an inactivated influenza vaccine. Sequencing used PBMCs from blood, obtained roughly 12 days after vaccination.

The CDR3 reads CASSQERGLGQYF. In DNA, the CDR3 is TGTGCCAGCAGCCAAGAAAGGGGCCTCGGGCAGTACTTC. The rearrangement links TRBV3-1 to TRBJ2-7; tentatively, D is TRBD1 (5 bases). V shed 0 bases and J shed 9 bases, with 12 bases lying between them. The germline gives CDR1 LGHDT, CDR2 YNNKEL (reference sequence). This CDR3 contains 13 residues.